At least ten counts were recorded for the clone carrying this T cell receptor (beta chain). What it recognizes is unknown. The data are from a study of Graves' ophthalmopathy and Graves' hyperthyroidism. Study as a whole: No progression to ophthalmopathy over 18 months defined stable hyperthyroidism.

Researchers turned away patients with other autoimmune diseases, uncontrolled infections, pregnancy or lactation. Orbital computed tomography, thyroid ultrasound, TRAb, serum thyroxine and clinical symptoms formed the basis of diagnosis. Using RNA transcripts, the TCR beta CDR3 regions were amplified. First-round RT-PCR used HTBI primers; second-round multiplex PCR followed. TCRdb re-called the multiplex PCR reads through MiXCR, storing one row per CDR3 protein. The sample has around 1,000,000 distinct CDR3 sequences, about 35% seen once; the top ten hold more than 9.5%. CDR1 SGHRS and CDR2 YFSETQ come from the germline V gene. J was trimmed by 1 base and V by 1 base; bases with no gene match: 7. The CDR3 runs 16 residues. Regarding the study as a whole: The blood repertoire also included most expanded thyroid clonotypes above 0.001 frequency.

The source is an adult man with Graves' hyperthyroidism. Sample: peripheral blood or thyroid tissue (not recorded which). The chain combines TRBV5-1 with TRBJ2-7; TRBD1 matches at 8 bases. The CDR3 reads CASSLSGQALSYEQYF. CDR3 nucleotides: TGCGCCAGCAGCTTGTCGGGACAGGCCCTATCCTACGAGCAGTACTTC.